These 5 T cell receptor beta chains were sequenced from one sample in a study of T cells in women clearing cervical HPV infection. Sequencing was performed with immunoSEQ multiplex PCR; in TCRdb, only in-frame clones are kept and a portion is missing. Its listing shows 20,000 to 25,000 clones. The sequenced sample consisted of blood buffy coat. These receptors were taken from a woman between 18 and 69 years old with a cervical HPV16 infection that either progressed to CIN3+ or cleared (not recorded which).

As to this clone: Read sequence stops 3 residues before the CDR3 end, and the germline J gene provides the missing end. This sequence joins TRBV20-1 and TRBJ2-5; 9 bases match TRBD2. V gave up 5 bases and J gave up 4 bases; unmatched junction bases: 2. This CDR3 contains 12 residues. The germline V gene has CDR1 DFQATT and CDR2 SNEGSKA (reference sequence). Incomplete CDR3 DNA: TGCAGTGCTGTGACTAGCGGAGAGACC. This sequence encodes CSAVTSGET. The CDR3 reads in full as CSAVTSGETQYF.

The CDR3 is CASSVNRGYQETQYF. The covered CDR3 bases are TGTGCCAGCAGTGTTAACAGGGGGTACCAAGAGACC. The rearrangement joins TRBV2 to TRBJ2-5; 8 bases agree with TRBD1. The DNA ends 3 residues before the CDR3 does, and the rest of the CDR3 is filled in from the germline J gene. This CDR3 region has 15 residues. V lost 4 bases and J lost 0; bases outside the gene matches: 4. Germline V gene sequence: CDR1 SNHLY, CDR2 FYNNEI.

With regard to this clone: The read is 3 residues too short to cover the CDR3 end, so that end is filled in from the germline J gene. The chain uses TRBV20-1 and TRBJ2-1; D is possibly TRBD2 (5 bases). V was pared by 3 bases and J by 9 bases, with 12 bases between. Germline assignment: CDR1 DFQATT and CDR2 SNEGSKA (reference sequence). This CDR3 has 12 residues. The CDR3 loop is CSARSLAGEQFF. CDR3 DNA, as far as it was read: TGCAGTGCTAGGTCGCTAGCTGGTGAG.

With regard to this clone: The read comes to an end 3 residues before the CDR3 does, leaving the germline J gene to fill in the end. V is TRBV7-9 and J is TRBJ2-3; possibly TRBD1 for D (6 bases). The CDR3 extends over 15 amino acids. Germline V gene sequence: CDR1 SEHNR, CDR2 FQNEAQ (reference sequence). Trimming took 0 bases from V and 5 from J, leaving 12 bases between them. Partial CDR3 DNA: TGTGCCAGCAGCTTAGCGATAACAGGGAGAGATACG. It is translated as CASSLAITGRDT. In full, the CDR3 reads CASSLAITGRDTQYF.

Of note for this clone: Germline is not matched at one junction end, which may reflect a read error. The CDR3 spells CASSQERLAGVYEQFF. The sequenced CDR3 bases are TGCGCCAGCAGCCAAGAACGACTAGCGGGAGTCTATGAG. J is TRBJ2-1 and V is TRBV4-2; 12 nucleotides align to TRBD2. The read is 3 residues too short to cover the CDR3 end, so that end is filled in from the germline J gene. The germline V gene has CDR1 LGHNA and CDR2 YNFKEQ. The CDR3 extends over 16 amino acids.